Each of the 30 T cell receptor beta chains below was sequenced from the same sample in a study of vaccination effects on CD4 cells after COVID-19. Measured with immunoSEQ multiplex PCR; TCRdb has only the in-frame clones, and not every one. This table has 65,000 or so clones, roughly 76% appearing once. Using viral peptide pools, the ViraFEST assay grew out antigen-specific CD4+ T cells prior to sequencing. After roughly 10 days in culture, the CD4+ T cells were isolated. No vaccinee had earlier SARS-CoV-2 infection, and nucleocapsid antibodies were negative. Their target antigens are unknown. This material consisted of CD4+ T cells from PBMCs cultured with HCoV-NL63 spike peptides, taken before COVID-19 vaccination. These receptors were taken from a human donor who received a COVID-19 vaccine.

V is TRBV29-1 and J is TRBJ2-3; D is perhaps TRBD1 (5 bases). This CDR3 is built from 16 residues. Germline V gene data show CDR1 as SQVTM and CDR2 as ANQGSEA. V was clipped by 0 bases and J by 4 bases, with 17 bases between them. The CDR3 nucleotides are TGCAGCGTTGAAGACCCTGGCCTGGGGCTGGCAGATACGCAGTATTTT. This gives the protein CSVEDPGLGLADTQYF.

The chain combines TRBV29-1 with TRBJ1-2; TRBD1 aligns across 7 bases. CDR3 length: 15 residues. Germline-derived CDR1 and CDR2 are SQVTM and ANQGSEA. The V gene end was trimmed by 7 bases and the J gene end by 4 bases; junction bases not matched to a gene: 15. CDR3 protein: CSADLTGNVIYGYTF. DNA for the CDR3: TGCAGCGCCGACCTGACAGGGAATGTAATCTATGGCTACACCTTC.

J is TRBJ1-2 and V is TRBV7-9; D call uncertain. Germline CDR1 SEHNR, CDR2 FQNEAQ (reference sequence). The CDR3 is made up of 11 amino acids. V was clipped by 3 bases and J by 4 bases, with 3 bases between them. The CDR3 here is CASSFGYGYTF. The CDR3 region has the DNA TGTGCCAGCAGCTTTGGCTATGGCTACACCTTC. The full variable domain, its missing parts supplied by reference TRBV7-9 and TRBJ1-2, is DTGVSQNPRHKITKRGQNVTFRCDPISEHNRLYWYRQTLGQGPEFLTYFQNEAQLEKSRLLSDRFSAERPKGSFSTLEIQRTEQGDSAMYLCASSFGYGYTFGSGTRLTVV.

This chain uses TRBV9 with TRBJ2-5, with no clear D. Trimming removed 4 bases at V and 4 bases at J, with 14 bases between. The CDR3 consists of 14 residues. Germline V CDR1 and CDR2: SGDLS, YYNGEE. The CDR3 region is CASSPSAAGETQYF. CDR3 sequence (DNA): TGTGCCAGCAGCCCTTCCGCGGCTGGAGAGACCCAGTACTTC.

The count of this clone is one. The CDR3 nucleotides are TGTGCCAGCAGCTTGGGAGGCCTCCTGGATCAGCCCCAGCATTTT. This sequence encodes CASSLGGLLDQPQHF. The chain has TRBV5-6 and TRBJ1-5; D not resolved. Germline CDR1 and CDR2: SGHDT and YYEEEE. The V end was cut by 0 bases, the J end by 5 bases, with 12 bases between. There are 15 residues in the CDR3.

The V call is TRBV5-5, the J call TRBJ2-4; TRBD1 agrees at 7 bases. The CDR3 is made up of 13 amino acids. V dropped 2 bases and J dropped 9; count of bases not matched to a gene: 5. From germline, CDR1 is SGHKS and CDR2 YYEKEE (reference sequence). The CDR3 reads CASSFRQGRIQYF. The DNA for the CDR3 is TGTGCCAGCAGCTTTAGACAGGGTCGCATTCAGTACTTC. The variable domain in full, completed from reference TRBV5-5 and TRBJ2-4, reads DAGVTQSPTHLIKTRGQQVTLRCSPISGHKSVSWYQQVLGQGPQFIFQYYEKEERGRGNFPDRFSARQFPNYSSELNVNALLLGDSALYLCASSFRQGRIQYFGAGTRLSVL.

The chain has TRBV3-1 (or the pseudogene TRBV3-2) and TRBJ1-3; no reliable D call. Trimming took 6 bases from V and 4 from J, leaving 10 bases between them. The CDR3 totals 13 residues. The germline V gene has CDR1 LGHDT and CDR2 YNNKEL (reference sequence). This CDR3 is CASRMATGNTIYF. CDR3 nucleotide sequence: TGTGCCAGCAGAATGGCGACGGGAAACACCATATATTTT.

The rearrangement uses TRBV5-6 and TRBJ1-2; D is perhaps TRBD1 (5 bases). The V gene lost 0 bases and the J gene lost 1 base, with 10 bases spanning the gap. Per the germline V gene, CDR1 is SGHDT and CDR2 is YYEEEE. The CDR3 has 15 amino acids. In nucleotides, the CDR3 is TGTGCCAGCAGCTTGGAGCCCGGGGGTAACTATGGCTACACCTTC. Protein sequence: CASSLEPGGNYGYTF.

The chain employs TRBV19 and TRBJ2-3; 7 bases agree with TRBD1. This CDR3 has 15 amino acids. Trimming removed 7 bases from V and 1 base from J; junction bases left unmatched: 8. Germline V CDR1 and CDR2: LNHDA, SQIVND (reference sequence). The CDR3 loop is CASMRTGDGTDTQYF. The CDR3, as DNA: TGTGCCAGTATGAGGACAGGCGACGGCACAGATACGCAGTATTTT.

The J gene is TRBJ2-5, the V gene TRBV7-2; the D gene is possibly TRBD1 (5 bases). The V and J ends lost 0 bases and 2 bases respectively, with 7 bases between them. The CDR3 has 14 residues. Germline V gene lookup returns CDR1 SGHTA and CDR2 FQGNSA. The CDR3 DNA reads TGTGCCAGCAGCTTAGCGGCAGGGCAAGAGACCCAGTACTTC. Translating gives CASSLAAGQETQYF.

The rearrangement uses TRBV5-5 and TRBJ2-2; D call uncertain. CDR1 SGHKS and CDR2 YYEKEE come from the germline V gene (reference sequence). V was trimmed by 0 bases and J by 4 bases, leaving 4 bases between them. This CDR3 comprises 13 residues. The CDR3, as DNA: TGTGCCAGCAGCTTGGGGACCACCGGGGAGCTGTTTTTT. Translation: CASSLGTTGELFF.

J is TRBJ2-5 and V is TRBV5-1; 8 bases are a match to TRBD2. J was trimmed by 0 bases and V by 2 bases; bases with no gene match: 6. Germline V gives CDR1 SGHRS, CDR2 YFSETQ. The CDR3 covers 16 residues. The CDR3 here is CASSLTAGAYQETQYF. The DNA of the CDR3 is TGCGCCAGCAGCTTAACAGCGGGGGCGTACCAAGAGACCCAGTACTTC.

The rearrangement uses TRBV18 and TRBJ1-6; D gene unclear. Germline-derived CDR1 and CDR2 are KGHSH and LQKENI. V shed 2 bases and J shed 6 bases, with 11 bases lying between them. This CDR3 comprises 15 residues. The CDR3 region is CASSPGSGGNSPLHF. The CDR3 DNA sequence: TGTGCCAGCTCACCAGGGTCAGGCGGTAATTCACCCCTCCACTTT.

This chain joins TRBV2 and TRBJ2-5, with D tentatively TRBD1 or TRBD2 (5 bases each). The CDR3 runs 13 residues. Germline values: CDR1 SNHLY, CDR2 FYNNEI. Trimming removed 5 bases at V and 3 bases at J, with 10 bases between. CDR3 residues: CASSSRGEETQYF. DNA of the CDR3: TGTGCCAGCAGTTCTAGAGGGGAAGAGACCCAGTACTTC.

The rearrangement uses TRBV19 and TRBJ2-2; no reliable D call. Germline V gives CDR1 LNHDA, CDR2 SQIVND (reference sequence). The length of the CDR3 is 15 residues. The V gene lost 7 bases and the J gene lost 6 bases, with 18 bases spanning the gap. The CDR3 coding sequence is TGTGCCAGTACCACGGACGGACCCCCCGCCGGGGAGCTGTTTTTT. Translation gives CASTTDGPPAGELFF.

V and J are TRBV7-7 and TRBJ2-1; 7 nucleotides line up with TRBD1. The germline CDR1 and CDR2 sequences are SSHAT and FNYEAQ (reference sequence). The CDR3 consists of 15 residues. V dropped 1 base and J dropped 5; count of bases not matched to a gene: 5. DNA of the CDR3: TGTGCCAGCAGCTTAGGGACAGGATGGGACAATGAGCAGTTCTTC. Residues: CASSLGTGWDNEQFF.

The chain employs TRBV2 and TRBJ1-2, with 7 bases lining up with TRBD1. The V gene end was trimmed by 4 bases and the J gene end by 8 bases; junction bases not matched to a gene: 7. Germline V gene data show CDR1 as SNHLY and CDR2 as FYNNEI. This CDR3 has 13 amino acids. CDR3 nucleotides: TGTGCCAGCAGTGTCGACAGGGTGCAGGGCTACACCTTC. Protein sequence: CASSVDRVQGYTF.

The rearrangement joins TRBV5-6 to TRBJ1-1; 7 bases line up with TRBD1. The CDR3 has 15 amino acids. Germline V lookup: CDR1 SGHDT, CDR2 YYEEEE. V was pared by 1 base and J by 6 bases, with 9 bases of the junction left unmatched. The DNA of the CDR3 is TGTGCCAGCAGCTTGCTTCTTCAGGGGGAGGCTGAAGCTTTCTTT. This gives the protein CASSLLLQGEAEAFF.

As DNA, the CDR3 is TGTGCCAGCAGCCGGACAGGGGGCCTGAACACTGAAGCTTTCTTT. Protein: CASSRTGGLNTEAFF. The chain combines TRBV7-9 with TRBJ1-1; 11 positions match TRBD1. Germline V gene sequence: CDR1 SEHNR, CDR2 FQNEAQ (reference sequence). CDR3 length: 15 residues. V lost 5 bases, J lost 0 bases, and 2 bases stayed unmatched.

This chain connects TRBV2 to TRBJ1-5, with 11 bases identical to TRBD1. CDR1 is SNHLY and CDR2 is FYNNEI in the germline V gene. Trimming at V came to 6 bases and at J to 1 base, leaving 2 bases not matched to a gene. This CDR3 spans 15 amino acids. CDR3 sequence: CASSGQGASNQPQHF. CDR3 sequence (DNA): TGTGCCAGCAGCGGACAGGGGGCAAGCAATCAGCCCCAGCATTTT.

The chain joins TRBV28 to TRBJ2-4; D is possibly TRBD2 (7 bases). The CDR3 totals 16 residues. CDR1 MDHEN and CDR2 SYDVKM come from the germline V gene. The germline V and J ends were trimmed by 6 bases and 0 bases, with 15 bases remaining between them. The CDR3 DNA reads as TGTGCCAGCAGGGGGGGGGCTGCTGAAGCCAAAAACATTCAGTACTTC. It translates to CASRGGAAEAKNIQYF. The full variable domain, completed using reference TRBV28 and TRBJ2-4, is DVKVTQSSRYLVKRTGEKVFLECVQDMDHENMFWYRQDPGLGLRLIYFSYDVKMKEKGDIPEGYSVSREKKERFSLILESASTNQTSMYLCASRGGAAEAKNIQYFGAGTRLSVL.

The CDR3 reads CASSDGTNYEQYV. The CDR3 nucleotides read TGTGCCAGTAGTGACGGCACCAATTACGAGCAGTACGTC. J is TRBJ2-7 and V is TRBV19; D call uncertain. This CDR3 region has 13 residues. V was trimmed by 5 bases and J by 4 bases, leaving 12 bases between them. The germline V gene encodes CDR1 LNHDA and CDR2 SQIVND (reference sequence).

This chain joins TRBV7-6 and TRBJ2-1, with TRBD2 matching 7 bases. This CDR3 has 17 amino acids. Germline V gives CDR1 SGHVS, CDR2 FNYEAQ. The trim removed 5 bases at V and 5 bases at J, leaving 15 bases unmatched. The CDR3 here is CASSSWVRGIFNNEQFF. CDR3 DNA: TGTGCCAGCAGCAGTTGGGTGCGGGGGATTTTTAACAATGAGCAGTTCTTC.

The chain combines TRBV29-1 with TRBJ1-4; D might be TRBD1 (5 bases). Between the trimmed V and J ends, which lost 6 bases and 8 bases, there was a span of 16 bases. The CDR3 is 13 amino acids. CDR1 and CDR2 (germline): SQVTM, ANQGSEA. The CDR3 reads CSVSRDRAEKLFF. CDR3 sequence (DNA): TGCAGCGTCTCAAGGGACCGGGCAGAAAAACTGTTTTTT.

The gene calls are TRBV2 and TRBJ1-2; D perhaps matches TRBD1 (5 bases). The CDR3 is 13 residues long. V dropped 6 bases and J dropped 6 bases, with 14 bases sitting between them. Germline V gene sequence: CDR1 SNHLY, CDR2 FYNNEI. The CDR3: CASRDTGIHGYTF. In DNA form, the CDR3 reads TGTGCCAGCAGGGACACCGGGATCCATGGCTACACCTTC.

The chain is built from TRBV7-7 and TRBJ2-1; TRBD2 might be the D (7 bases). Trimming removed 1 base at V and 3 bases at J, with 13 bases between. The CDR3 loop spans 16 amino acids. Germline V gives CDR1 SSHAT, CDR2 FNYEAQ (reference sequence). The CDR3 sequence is CASSLGRGADYNEQFF. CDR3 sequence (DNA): TGTGCCAGCAGCTTAGGCCGGGGGGCAGACTACAATGAGCAGTTCTTC. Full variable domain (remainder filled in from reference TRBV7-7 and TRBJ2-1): GAGVSQSPRYKVTKRGQDVTLRCDPISSHATLYWYQQALGQGPEFLTYFNYEAQPDKSGLPSDRFSAERPEGSISTLTIQRTEQRDSAMYRCASSLGRGADYNEQFFGPGTRLTVL.

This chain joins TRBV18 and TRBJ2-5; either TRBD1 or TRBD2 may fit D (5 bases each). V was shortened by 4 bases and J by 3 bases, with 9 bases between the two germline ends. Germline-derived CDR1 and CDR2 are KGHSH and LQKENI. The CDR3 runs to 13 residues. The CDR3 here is CASSHRREETQYF. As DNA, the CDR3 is TGTGCCAGCTCACACAGGCGGGAAGAGACCCAGTACTTC.

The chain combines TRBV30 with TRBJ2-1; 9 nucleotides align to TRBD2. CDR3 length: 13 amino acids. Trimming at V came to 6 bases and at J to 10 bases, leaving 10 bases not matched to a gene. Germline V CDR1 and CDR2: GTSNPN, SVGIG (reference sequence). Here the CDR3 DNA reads TGTGCCTGTACGGGCGGGGGGGCAGGCGAGCAGTTCTTC. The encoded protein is CACTGGGAGEQFF.

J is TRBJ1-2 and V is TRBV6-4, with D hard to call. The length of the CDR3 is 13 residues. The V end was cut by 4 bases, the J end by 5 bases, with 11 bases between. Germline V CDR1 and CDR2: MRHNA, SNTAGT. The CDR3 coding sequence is TGTGCCAGCAGTGCGCACGGCCGGTATGGCTACACCTTC. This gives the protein CASSAHGRYGYTF.

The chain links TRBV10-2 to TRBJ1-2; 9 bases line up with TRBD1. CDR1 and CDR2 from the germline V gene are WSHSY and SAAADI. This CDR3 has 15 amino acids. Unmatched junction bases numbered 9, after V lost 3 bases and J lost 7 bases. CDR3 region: CASSEQGQGIGGYTF. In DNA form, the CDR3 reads TGCGCCAGCAGTGAACAGGGACAGGGAATCGGTGGCTACACCTTC.